This T cell receptor (beta chain) was recovered during a study of blood T cell repertoires in COVID-19. Background on the study: Collection of acute and convalescent COVID-19 samples took place in the United States, Italy and Spain. The analysed material was cDNA or gDNA that came from T cells, B-cell-depleted T cells, or PBMCs.

Authors' methods: By means of reference gene primer amplification, nucleated cell counts were estimated. Profiling relied on immunoSEQ multiplex PCR, and the TCRdb table lists in-frame clones only, not all of them. That table gives V, J and clone size, and the DNA gave D and trimming. Of 280,000 or so clones listed, 75% to 90% are singletons. Sequenced: peripheral blood. The sequence came from a woman in her sixties or seventies with acute or convalescent COVID-19.

CDR3 protein: CASSPPGQAYNSPLHF. In nucleotides, the CDR3 is TGTGCCAGCAGCCCCCCGGGACAAGCATATAATTCACCCCTCCACTTT. The V call is TRBV11-2, the J call TRBJ1-6; D possibly corresponds to TRBD1 (6 bases). The CDR3 contains 16 residues. Germline CDR1 reads SGHAT; CDR2 reads FQNNGV. V shed 5 bases and J shed 4 bases, with 15 bases lying between them.